This T cell receptor (beta chain) was obtained from a study of regulatory T cells in long-lasting Graves disease. General study points: Favoring TRBV28, TRBJ1-2 and TRBJ2-5 was a feature seen in persistent disease.

With iRepertoire HTBI primers and Arm-PCR of CDR3 regions, TCR beta libraries were built. TCRdb ran MiXCR on the multiplex PCR reads and lists one entry per CDR3 protein. The sample lists 400,000 to 500,000 distinct CDR3 sequences; 12% to 15% were seen once. This clonotype was observed at least ten times. Its antigen is not identified. The V and J ends lost 2 bases and 5 bases respectively, with 12 bases between them. CDR3 length: 14 amino acids. Germline CDR1 and CDR2: SGHVS and FNYEAQ. Time point denoted: newly diagnosed GD, antithyroid drugs for less than 3 months. PBMCs were the source of the RNA used for TCR sequencing. These records were also assigned to another study, of T cells in Graves' hyperthyroidism and ophthalmopathy. Per that paper: Graves' hyperthyroidism was deemed stable given no ophthalmopathy progression within 18 months. A model of 13 V-J features distinguished ophthalmopathy from stable hyperthyroidism.

Source: peripheral blood mononuclear cells (PBMCs), taken at new diagnosis, from a patient treated with antithyroid drugs. This clonotype originated in a woman aged 50 to 60 with Graves disease. The rearrangement joins TRBV7-6 to TRBJ2-5; D gene unclear. In nucleotides, the CDR3 is TGTGCCAGCAGCTTAATAGGTGATGGGGAGACCCAGTACTTC. This encodes CASSLIGDGETQYF.